This TCR beta chain was retrieved from a study of identical twins. This clonotype showed up many times. Its antigen is unidentified. Study conclusions and caveats: Twins shared beta out-of-frame sequences in excess, but this excess was weaker.

A universal primer binding site was introduced by template switching. The final cDNA contained unique molecular identifiers. A single record per CDR3 protein comes from TCRdb applying MiXCR to the 5' RACE reads. This sample has fewer than 800,000 distinct CDR3 sequences, with just over 7% found just once. The V gene lost 0 bases and the J gene lost 0 bases, with 15 bases spanning the gap. This CDR3 is 17 amino acids long. Germline CDR1 is SQVTM and CDR2 is ANQGSEA. The sample was also linked to a second study, of yellow fever vaccine responses in identical twins.

This receptor was obtained from a young woman in good health. This chain uses TRBV29-1 with TRBJ2-4; D gene unclear. Source material: PBMCs. CDR3 sequence reads: CSVEDYRQVLAKNIQYF. The CDR3, as DNA: TGCAGCGTTGAAGATTATCGGCAGGTCTTAGCCAAAAACATTCAGTACTTC.